The clone carrying this T cell receptor (beta chain) was picked up a small number of times. Its antigen is still unknown. The sample comes from a study of T-cell reconstitution after alpha-beta-depleted transplantation in children. Findings and limits, study-wide: Some patients' high day-60 TCRbeta diversity was traced to surviving recipient T cells and thymic progenitors. Fresh T-cell production supplied most of the T-cell counts and diversity seen one year after transplant. Reportedly, only several hundred clones from non-depleted graft cells drove alpha-beta T-cell counts at about two months.

Unique molecular identifiers were incorporated when the TCRbeta library was constructed. TCRdb independently ran MiXCR on the PCR reads; one entry per CDR3 protein. The sample lists about 580,000 distinct CDR3 sequences, 25% to 30% seen once, with less than 40% in the top ten. The germline V gene has CDR1 LNHDA and CDR2 SQIVND (reference sequence). This CDR3 contains 15 residues. V dropped 6 bases and J dropped 7; count of bases not matched to a gene: 12. V and J are TRBV19 and TRBJ1-5, with 7 bases matching TRBD1. The receptor was derived from a boy in the first two years of life with Wiskott-Aldrich syndrome, due to receive a stem cell transplant. The specimen comprised PBMCs, sampled before TCRalphabeta/CD19-depleted stem cell transplant. For the CDR3, the DNA is TGTGCCAGTAGCAGGACAGGTTCTGAGATCCAGCCCCAGCATTTT. As protein: CASSRTGSEIQPQHF.